Given below is one T cell receptor (beta chain) in context. The data were produced by immunoSEQ multiplex PCR, yet TCRdb's version contains in-frame clones alone and is incomplete. The sample has 300,000 to 350,000 clones, about 89% seen once; the top ten hold roughly 5%. The ends were cut back, 0 bases at V and 4 bases at J, with 10 bases in the middle. The CDR3 contains 14 residues. CDR1 is SGHRS and CDR2 is YFSETQ in the germline V gene. This sample is drawn from a study of Ad26.COV2.S vaccination and SARS-CoV-2 variants. At the level of the study: Donor was one of the participants in the Ad26.COV2.S arm of the COV1001 trial. Dosing was one shot or two shots 56 days apart.

Documented treatment: some 19 received Ad26.COV2.S at low or high dose, single or two shots; about 5 received placebo; per-sample allocation not given. Sampling was done on day 63 after the first vaccine or placebo injection. The gene calls are TRBV5-1 and TRBJ1-2, with D unclear. The sequence was collected from a person aged 18-65 years who received the Ad26.COV2.S COVID-19 vaccine or a placebo. Specimen: peripheral blood, collected in a trial of Ad26.COV2.S vaccine versus placebo. This CDR3 reads CASSLGPATYGYTF. The CDR3 DNA reads as TGCGCCAGCAGCTTGGGCCCAGCTACCTATGGCTACACCTTC. The whole variable domain, remainder taken from reference TRBV5-1 and TRBJ1-2, is KAGVTQTPRYLIKTRGQQVTLSCSPISGHRSVSWYQQTPGQGLQFLFEYFSETQRNKGNFPGRFSGRQFSNSRSEMNVSTLELGDSALYLCASSLGPATYGYTFGSGTRLTVV.